These T cell receptor beta chains were read from a single sample in a study of shared clonotypes between healthy human individuals. Assay used: immunoSEQ multiplex PCR; TCRdb lists only in-frame clones, some missing. The sample consists of about 2 million clones, approximately 94% of them appearing once. Sequences were obtained from naive CD8+ T cells sorted from blood. The receptor source for this set is a man between 18 and 29 years old in good health. CDR3s include the opening cysteine and the closing phenylalanine or tryptophan. The D gene is left open where the match is weak. Size tells how often a clone was seen (once, few, many) or the class of an expanded clone, and some rows leave it out.

>TRBV18|16|TRBD1|TRBJ1-2|NA
TGTGCCAGCTCACCACCGGACAGGGATTTGAACTATGGCTACACCTTC
CASSPPDRDLNYGYTF
>TRBV13|15|NA|TRBJ1-1|NA
TGTGCCAGCAGCGCCCAGGGTTTACTAAGGGCTGAAGCTTTCTTT
CASSAQGLLRAEAFF
>TRBV30|13|NA|TRBJ1-5|NA
TGTGCCTGGACCCCGGACAGTGGGCAGCCCCAGCATTTT
CAWTPDSGQPQHF
>TRBV18|16|TRBD1|TRBJ1-1|NA
TGTGCCAGCTCACCCTCGCCGGGACAGGCCTTGTCTGAAGCTTTCTTT
CASSPSPGQALSEAFF
>TRBV9|16|TRBD2|TRBJ2-3|many
TGTGCCAGCAGCCTTACTCCTAGCGGGGAGTCAGATACGCAGTATTTT
CASSLTPSGESDTQYF
>TRBV28|15|NA|TRBJ2-7|NA
TGTGCCAGCAGCCTTCGGAGTCACATTACCTACGAGCAGTACTTC
CASSLRSHITYEQYF
>TRBV25-1|16|TRBD1|TRBJ2-1|NA
TGTGCCAGCAGTGAATTTGAGACAGGGGGGTACAATGAGCAGTTCTTC
CASSEFETGGYNEQFF
>TRBV11-2|13|NA|TRBJ2-7|NA
TGTGCCAGCAGCCCAGGGCTTTCCTACGAGCAGTACTTC
CASSPGLSYEQYF
>TRBV4-1|14|NA|TRBJ2-7|NA
TGCGCCAGCAGCCAAAGGGCACAGGGCTACGAGCAGTACTTC
CASSQRAQGYEQYF
>TRBV30|12|NA|TRBJ2-7|NA
TGTGCCTGGAGTGTAGGGACATACGAGCAGTACTTC
CAWSVGTYEQYF
>TRBV2|16|TRBD1|TRBJ2-7|NA
TGTGCCAGCAGGGGGACAGGGGCCCCAATACCCTACGAGCAGTACTTC
CASRGTGAPIPYEQYF
>TRBV7-2|15|NA|TRBJ1-1|NA
TGTGCCAGCAGCTTAATTTTTCCGGGAACCGCTGAAGCTTTCTTT
CASSLIFPGTAEAFF
>TRBV27|13|NA|TRBJ1-2|NA
TGTGCCAGCAGTTTTGGCAATTTTGTGGGCTACACCTTC
CASSFGNFVGYTF
>TRBV27|17|TRBD2|TRBJ2-1|NA
TGTGCCAGCAGTTTAATCTCACTAGCGAGCTCCTACAATGAGCAGTTCTTC
CASSLISLASSYNEQFF
>TRBV7-9|16|TRBD2|TRBJ2-7|NA
TGTGCCAGCAGCGGATACCTAAGCGGGACCTACTACGAGCAGTACTTC
CASSGYLSGTYYEQYF
>TRBV7-6|15|TRBD2|TRBJ2-7|NA
TGTGCCAGCAGCTTAGTCTTAGCGGGACCCCCAGAGCAGTACTTC
CASSLVLAGPPEQYF
>TRBV5-4|12|NA|TRBJ2-7|NA
TGTGCCAGCGGAGGGTATGGCTACGAGCAGTACTTC
CASGGYGYEQYF
>TRBV11-2|15|NA|TRBJ2-3|NA
TGTGCCAGCAGCTTAGAGGCCGGATTCACAGATACGCAGTATTTT
CASSLEAGFTDTQYF
>TRBV7-6|14|TRBD1|TRBJ2-5|NA
TGTGCCAGCAGCTTAGAGGGGGCAGAAGAGACCCAGTACTTC
CASSLEGAEETQYF
>TRBV9|13|NA|TRBJ1-2|NA
TGTGCCAGCAACCACCAGGGTAATTGGGGCTACACCTTC
CASNHQGNWGYTF
>TRBV7-2|14|NA|TRBJ2-7|NA
TGTGCCAGCAGCCCCGGCGAGGCCCCCTACGAGCAGTACTTC
CASSPGEAPYEQYF
>TRBV5-1|15|TRBD2|TRBJ2-7|NA
TGCGCCAGCAGCTTGGGTGCTAGCGGACCCTACGAGCAGTACTTC
CASSLGASGPYEQYF
>TRBV4-3|16|NA|TRBJ2-1|once
TGCGCCAGCAGCCCCGGAGCGGTCAGCTCCTACAATGAGCAGTTCTTC
CASSPGAVSSYNEQFF
>TRBV27|13|TRBD1|TRBJ2-7|NA
TGTGCCAGCAGTCCGTGGACAGGGTACGAGCAGTACTTC
CASSPWTGYEQYF
>TRBV28|13|NA|TRBJ2-2|NA
TGTGCCAGCAGTCCACGGCGGGGAGGCGGCGGCTTTTTT
CASSPRRGGGGFF
>TRBV6-5|14|NA|TRBJ2-1|NA
TGTGCCAGCAGTTACTCTGCAGGGTTGAATGAGCAGTTCTTC
CASSYSAGLNEQFF